A selection of T cell receptor beta chains follows, all from one sample in a study of graft-versus-host responses after intestinal transplantation. This table comes from immunoSEQ multiplex PCR, and its TCRdb copy is limited to in-frame clones, with some not included. Counted here are approximately 50,000 clones, around 90% occurring once; the ten biggest clones make up around 1.5%. The input for sequencing was PBMCs, taken 26 days after transplant. The receptors stem from a human patient who received an intestinal transplant, so some T cells may come from the graft donor. The CDR3 runs from the conserved cysteine through the conserved F or W. D genes are given only for firm matches. The listing skips clone size in some rows; elsewhere it reads once, few, many or a size class.

j_gene,d_gene,v_gene,abundance,CDR3nt,CDR3aa
TRBJ2-7,.,TRBV7-9,.,TGTGCCAGCAGCTTAGTATTGAGCGGAAACTCCTACGAGCAGTACTTC,CASSLVLSGNSYEQYF
TRBJ1-2,TRBD1,TRBV5-1,once,TGCGCCAGCAGCTTAGGGACAGGGAATTATGGCTACACCTTC,CASSLGTGNYGYTF
TRBJ1-1,.,TRBV27,.,TGTGCCAGCAGGGAGGGAAGGAACACTGAAGCTTTCTTT,CASREGRNTEAFF
TRBJ2-7,.,TRBV4-1,.,TGCGCCAGCAGCCAAGAGCAAGCCTCCACCTACGAGCAGTACTTC,CASSQEQASTYEQYF
TRBJ2-7,.,TRBV5-1,.,TGCGCCAGCAGCTTGGCCGGCCAGGATACCTACGAGCAGTACTTC,CASSLAGQDTYEQYF
TRBJ2-1,.,TRBV27,.,TGTGCCAGCAGTTGGGGCGGGGTCTACAATGAGCAGTTCTTC,CASSWGGVYNEQFF
TRBJ1-5,.,TRBV19,.,TGTGCCAGTTCCGAGGTGGGTGGGTCGCCCCAGCATTTT,CASSEVGGSPQHF
TRBJ2-7,TRBD1,TRBV19,.,TGTGCCAGTCAGACCGGGACAGGGGTAAACTACGAGCAGTACTTC,CASQTGTGVNYEQYF
TRBJ2-3,TRBD2,TRBV15,.,TGTGCCACCAGCAGAGCACTAGCGGGAGTGACAGATACGCAGTATTTT,CATSRALAGVTDTQYF
TRBJ2-3,.,TRBV7-2,.,TGTGCCAGCAGCACCACCGCGGGACCCACAGATACGCAGTATTTT,CASSTTAGPTDTQYF
TRBJ2-7,.,TRBV9,.,TGTGCCAGCAGCGTAGGCCCTGTGGGCTCCCCCTACGAGCAGTACTTC,CASSVGPVGSPYEQYF
TRBJ1-5,TRBD1,TRBV11-2,.,TGTGCCAGCAGCCTAGATGGACAGGGGGGTAGTCAGCCCCAGCATTTT,CASSLDGQGGSQPQHF
TRBJ2-2,.,TRBV5-4,.,TGTGCCAGCAGTTTTAGGGGGGGCACCGGGGAGCTGTTTTTT,CASSFRGGTGELFF
TRBJ2-7,TRBD1,TRBV11-2,.,TGTGCCAGCAGCTCCGCCCCGGACAGGGTAGGGCAGTACTTC,CASSSAPDRVGQYF
TRBJ2-1,TRBD2,TRBV6-4,.,TGTGCCAGCAGTGACGGGACTAGCGGGGGGAATGAGCAGTTCTTC,CASSDGTSGGNEQFF
TRBJ1-2,.,TRBV2,.,TGTGCCAGCAGCTCCACCGACAGGCCTTCGGGTGGCTACACCTTC,CASSSTDRPSGGYTF
TRBJ2-5,.,TRBV2,.,TGTGCCAGCAGTGCTGGGGCGGGGGAGACCCAGTACTTC,CASSAGAGETQYF
TRBJ1-5,.,TRBV28,once,TGTGCCAGCAGTTCCCCACCCGGACAGTTAATTAATCAGCCCCAGCATTTT,CASSSPPGQLINQPQHF
TRBJ2-3,TRBD2,TRBV6-4,.,TGTGCCAGCAGTGAGGCTAGCGGGAGTACAGATACGCAGTATTTT,CASSEASGSTDTQYF
TRBJ1-2,.,TRBV10-3,.,TGTGCCATCAGTGAGTCGTCAGTCTATGGCTACACCTTC,CAISESSVYGYTF
TRBJ1-2,.,TRBV21-1,.,TGTGCCAGCAGCAAAGTTGGGGGACAGCGAGACTATGGCTACACCTTC,CASSKVGGQRDYGYTF
TRBJ2-2,.,TRBV7-6,.,TGTGCCAGCAGCTTGGAGTCGGGACTCTCGAACACCGGGGAGCTGTTTTTT,CASSLESGLSNTGELFF
TRBJ2-7,TRBD2,TRBV19,few,TGTGCCAGTAGTGTTACTAGCGGGAGAAACGAGCAGTACTTC,CASSVTSGRNEQYF
TRBJ1-3,.,TRBV9,.,TGTGCCAGCAGCGACCGGGGAGACTCTGGAAACACCATATATTTT,CASSDRGDSGNTIYF
TRBJ2-2,TRBD1,TRBV2,few,TGTGCCAGCAGTGAAGCCGGGACAGGGGGCAAGGGGGAGCTGTTTTTT,CASSEAGTGGKGELFF
TRBJ1-2,.,TRBV19,.,TGTGCCAGTAGTCCCGGACAGCTGAATGGCTACACCTTC,CASSPGQLNGYTF
TRBJ2-1,TRBD2,TRBV27,.,TGTGCCAGCAGTTTCCGGGGGGGCGGGAGGGCCGATAATGAGCAGTTCTTC,CASSFRGGGRADNEQFF
TRBJ1-1,.,TRBV11-2,.,TGTGCCAGCAGCCTTACAGGGATGAACACTGAAGCTTTCTTT,CASSLTGMNTEAFF
TRBJ1-4,.,TRBV15,.,TGTGCCACCAGCAGAGATTTGGGGGGGTTCGGAGAAAAACTGTTTTTT,CATSRDLGGFGEKLFF
TRBJ2-2,TRBD1,TRBV4-1,once,TGCGCCAGCAGCCAAGCCCGGACAGGGCCCACCGGGGAGCTGTTTTTT,CASSQARTGPTGELFF
TRBJ1-2,TRBD1,TRBV2,.,TGTGCCAGCAGTGACGGACAGGGGAACTATGGCTACACCTTC,CASSDGQGNYGYTF
TRBJ1-1,.,TRBV9,.,TGTGCCAGCAGCGTAGCAGGGGACCCTTCTGAAGCTTTCTTT,CASSVAGDPSEAFF
TRBJ2-7,.,TRBV7-9,few,TGTGCCAGCAGCTCGACAGAGTCCTACGAGCAGTACTTC,CASSSTESYEQYF
TRBJ1-1,TRBD1,TRBV4-1,few,TGCGCCAGCAGCCCGACAGGGGCCCCTGAAGCTTTCTTT,CASSPTGAPEAFF
TRBJ2-6,TRBD2,TRBV28,once,TGTGCCAGCAGTTTAGAGGGAGGGGCTGGGGCCAACGTCCTGACTTTC,CASSLEGGAGANVLTF
TRBJ1-5,.,TRBV27,.,TGTGCCAGCAATTTTAGAAGGCCCCAGCATTTT,CASNFRRPQHF
TRBJ1-6,.,TRBV11-2,.,TGTGCCAGCAGCTCCACCAGGGAGGGTTCCTATAATTCACCCCTCCACTTT,CASSSTREGSYNSPLHF
TRBJ1-1,.,TRBV7-6,.,TGTGCCAGCAGCCCCATGACAGACATGAACACTGAAGCTTTCTTT,CASSPMTDMNTEAFF
TRBJ2-7,.,TRBV5-4,.,TGTGCCAGCAGCTTGTATTCTCGGTTGGCAGGTCAATACGAGCAGTACTTC,CASSLYSRLAGQYEQYF
TRBJ2-1,.,TRBV21-1,.,TGTGCCAGCATCCCCGGCCGGCAGGGGCCCTACAATGAGCAGTTCTTC,CASIPGRQGPYNEQFF
TRBJ2-7,TRBD2,TRBV7-8,.,TGTGCCAGCAGCCCCCTCGGGACTAGCGGGGGCTACGAGCAGTACTTC,CASSPLGTSGGYEQYF
TRBJ2-7,.,TRBV6-5,.,TGTGCCAGCAGTAACCGGGACAAAGCCTCCTACGAGCAGTACTTC,CASSNRDKASYEQYF
TRBJ1-2,TRBD1,TRBV5-8,few,TGTGCCAGCAGCTCAGGGGGCTATGGCTACACCTTC,CASSSGGYGYTF
TRBJ1-2,.,TRBV6-5,.,TGTGCCACTCGAGGGCAGTGGCTCTATGGCTACACCTTC,CATRGQWLYGYTF
TRBJ1-5,TRBD1,TRBV19,.,TGTGCCAGTAGTATCCCGGGACAGGAGGCGGAGCATTTT,CASSIPGQEAEHF
TRBJ1-5,.,TRBV25-1,.,TGTGCCAGCAGTGGTACAGGGATGGGTCAGCCCCAGCATTTT,CASSGTGMGQPQHF
TRBJ2-1,.,TRBV19,once,TGTGCCAGTAGTTCCCGAGGTGGGAGGACTTACAATGAGCAGTTCTTC,CASSSRGGRTYNEQFF
TRBJ2-2,.,TRBV2,once,TGTGCCAGCAGCCCAGGGAACACCGGGGAGCTGTTTTTT,CASSPGNTGELFF
TRBJ2-1,TRBD2,TRBV10-3,.,TGTGCCATCAGTGGGGCGGGGGGGCTTAATGAGCAGTTCTTC,CAISGAGGLNEQFF
TRBJ1-3,.,TRBV25-1,.,TGTGCCAGCAGTGTATTAAGGAACAGGGCCTCTGGAAACACCATATATTTT,CASSVLRNRASGNTIYF
TRBJ2-1,TRBD2,TRBV6-6,.,TGTGCCAGCAGTGTAGCGGGAGGGCCCTACAATGAGCAGTTCTTC,CASSVAGGPYNEQFF
TRBJ1-2,TRBD1,TRBV5-1,once,TGCGCCAGCAGCCCAGGACAGGGAAGTGGCTACACCTTC,CASSPGQGSGYTF
TRBJ1-2,.,TRBV9,.,TGTGCCAGCAGCGTAGGGGAGGACATCGGGTATGGCTACACCTTC,CASSVGEDIGYGYTF
TRBJ2-7,TRBD2,TRBV9,.,TGTGCCAGCAGCGCTAGCGGTGCGAGCTCCTACGAGCAGTACTTC,CASSASGASSYEQYF
TRBJ2-5,TRBD1,TRBV9,.,TGTGCCAGCAGCGCGCGACAGGGCCAAGAGACCCAGTACTTC,CASSARQGQETQYF